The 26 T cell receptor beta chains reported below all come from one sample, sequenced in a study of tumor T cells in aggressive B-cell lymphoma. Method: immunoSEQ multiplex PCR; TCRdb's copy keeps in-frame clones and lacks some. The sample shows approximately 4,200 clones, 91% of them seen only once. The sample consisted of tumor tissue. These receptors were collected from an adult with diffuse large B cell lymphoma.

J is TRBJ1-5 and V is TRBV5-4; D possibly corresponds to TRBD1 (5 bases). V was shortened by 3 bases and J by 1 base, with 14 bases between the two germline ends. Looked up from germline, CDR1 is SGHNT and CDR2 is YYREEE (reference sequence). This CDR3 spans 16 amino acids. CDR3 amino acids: CASSWGGRLSNQPQHF. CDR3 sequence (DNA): TGTGCCAGCAGCTGGGGGGGAAGGTTGAGCAATCAGCCCCAGCATTTT.

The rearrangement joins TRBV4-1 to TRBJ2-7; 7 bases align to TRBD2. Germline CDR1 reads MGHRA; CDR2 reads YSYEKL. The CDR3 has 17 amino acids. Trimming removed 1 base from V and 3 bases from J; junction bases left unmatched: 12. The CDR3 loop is CASSQGWPSGMGYEQYF. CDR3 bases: TGCGCCAGCAGCCAAGGGTGGCCGAGCGGGATGGGCTACGAGCAGTACTTC.

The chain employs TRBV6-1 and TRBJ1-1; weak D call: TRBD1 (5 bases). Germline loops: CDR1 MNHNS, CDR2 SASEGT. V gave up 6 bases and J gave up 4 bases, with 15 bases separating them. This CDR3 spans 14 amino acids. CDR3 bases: TGTGCCAGCAGCTTCTCCAGGGTGGCCACTGAAGCTTTCTTT. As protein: CASSFSRVATEAFF.

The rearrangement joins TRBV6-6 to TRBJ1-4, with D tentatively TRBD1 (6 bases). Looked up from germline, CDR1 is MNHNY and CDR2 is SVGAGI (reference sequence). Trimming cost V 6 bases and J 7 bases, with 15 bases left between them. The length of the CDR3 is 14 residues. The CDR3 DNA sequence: TGTGCCAGCAGGGGAGGGGGATCAAGTGAAAAACTGTTTTTT. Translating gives CASRGGGSSEKLFF.

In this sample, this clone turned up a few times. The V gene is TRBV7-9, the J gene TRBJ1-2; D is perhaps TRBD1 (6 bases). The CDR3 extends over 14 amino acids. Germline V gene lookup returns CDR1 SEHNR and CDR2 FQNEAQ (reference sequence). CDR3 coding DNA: TGTGCGGGGGGGACACCGGGCGCGGCCTATGGCTACACCTTC. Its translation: CAGGTPGAAYGYTF.

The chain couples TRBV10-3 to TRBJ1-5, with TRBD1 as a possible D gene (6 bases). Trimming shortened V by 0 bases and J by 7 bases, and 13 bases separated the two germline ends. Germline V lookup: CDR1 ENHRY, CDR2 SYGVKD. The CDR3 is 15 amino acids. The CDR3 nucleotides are TGTGCCATCAGTGAGTCGTCAGGGGCTAGGCAGCCCCAGCATTTT. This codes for CAISESSGARQPQHF.

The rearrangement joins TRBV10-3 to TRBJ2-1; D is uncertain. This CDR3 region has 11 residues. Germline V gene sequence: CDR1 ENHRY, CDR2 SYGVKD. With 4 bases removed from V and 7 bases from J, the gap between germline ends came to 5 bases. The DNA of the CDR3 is TGTGCCATCAGTGGAGCAAATGAGCAGTTCTTC. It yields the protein CAISGANEQFF.

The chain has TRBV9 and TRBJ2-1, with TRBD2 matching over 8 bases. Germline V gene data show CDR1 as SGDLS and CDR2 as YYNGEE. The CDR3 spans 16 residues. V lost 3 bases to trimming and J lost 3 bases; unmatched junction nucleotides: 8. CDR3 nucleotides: TGTGCCAGCAGCGCCCCCGGGGGGGGGAGCTACAATGAGCAGTTCTTC. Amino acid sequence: CASSAPGGGSYNEQFF.

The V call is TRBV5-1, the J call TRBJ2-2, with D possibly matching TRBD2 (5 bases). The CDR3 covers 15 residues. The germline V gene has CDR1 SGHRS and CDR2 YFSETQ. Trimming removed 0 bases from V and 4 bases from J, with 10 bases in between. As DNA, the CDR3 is TGCGCCAGCAGCTTGGGGGGAGATCGCACCGGGGAGCTGTTTTTT. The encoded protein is CASSLGGDRTGELFF.

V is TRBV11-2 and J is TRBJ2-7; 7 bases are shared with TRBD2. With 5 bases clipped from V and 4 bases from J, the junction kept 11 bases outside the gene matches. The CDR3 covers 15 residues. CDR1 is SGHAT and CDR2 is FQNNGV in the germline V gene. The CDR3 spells CASSDLMGSGYEQYF. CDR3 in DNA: TGTGCCAGCAGCGACCTTATGGGTAGCGGGTACGAGCAGTACTTC.

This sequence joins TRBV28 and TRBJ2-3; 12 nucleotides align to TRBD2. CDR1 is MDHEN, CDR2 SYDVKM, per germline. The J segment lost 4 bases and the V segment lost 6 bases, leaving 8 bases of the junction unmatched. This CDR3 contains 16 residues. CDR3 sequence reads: CASRPLTSGSSDTQYF. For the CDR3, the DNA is TGTGCCAGCAGACCACTGACTAGCGGGAGTTCAGATACGCAGTATTTT. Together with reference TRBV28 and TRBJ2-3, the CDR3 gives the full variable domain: DVKVTQSSRYLVKRTGEKVFLECVQDMDHENMFWYRQDPGLGLRLIYFSYDVKMKEKGDIPEGYSVSREKKERFSLILESASTNQTSMYLCASRPLTSGSSDTQYFGPGTRLTVL.

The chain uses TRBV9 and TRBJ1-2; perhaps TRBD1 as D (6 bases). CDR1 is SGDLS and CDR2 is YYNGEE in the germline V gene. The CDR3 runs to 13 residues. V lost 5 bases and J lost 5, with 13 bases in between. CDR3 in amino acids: CASSPGGAYGYTF. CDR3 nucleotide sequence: TGTGCCAGCAGTCCTGGGGGGGCTTATGGCTACACCTTC. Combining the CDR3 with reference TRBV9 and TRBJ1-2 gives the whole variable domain DSGVTQTPKHLITATGQRVTLRCSPRSGDLSVYWYQQSLDQGLQFLIQYYNGEERAKGNILERFSAQQFPDLHSELNLSSLELGDSALYFCASSPGGAYGYTFGSGTRLTVV.

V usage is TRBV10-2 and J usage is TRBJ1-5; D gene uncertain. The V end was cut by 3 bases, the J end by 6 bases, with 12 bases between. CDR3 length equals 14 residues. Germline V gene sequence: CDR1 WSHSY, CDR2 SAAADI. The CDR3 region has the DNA TGCGCCAGCAGTGATAAGACCCTAGGTCAGCCCCAGCATTTT. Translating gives CASSDKTLGQPQHF.

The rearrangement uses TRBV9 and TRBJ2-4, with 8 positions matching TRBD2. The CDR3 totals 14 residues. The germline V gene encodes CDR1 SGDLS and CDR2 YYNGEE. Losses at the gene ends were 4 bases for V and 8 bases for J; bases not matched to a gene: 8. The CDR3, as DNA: TGTGCCAGCAGCAAGAGCGGGAGTAATGACATTCAGTACTTC. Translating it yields CASSKSGSNDIQYF.

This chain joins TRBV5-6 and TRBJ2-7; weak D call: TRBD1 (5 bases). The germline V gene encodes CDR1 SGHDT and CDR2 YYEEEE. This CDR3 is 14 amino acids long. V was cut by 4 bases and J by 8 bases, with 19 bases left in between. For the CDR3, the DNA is TGTGCCAGCAGCCGGGCAGGGTCCTTAGTTCAGCAGTACTTC. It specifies CASSRAGSLVQQYF.

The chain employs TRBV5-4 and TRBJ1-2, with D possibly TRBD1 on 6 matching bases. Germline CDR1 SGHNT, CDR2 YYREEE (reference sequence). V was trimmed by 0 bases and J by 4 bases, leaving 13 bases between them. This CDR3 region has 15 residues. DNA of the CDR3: TGTGCCAGCAGCTTGGAGGGGGTCGTGGGCTATGGCTACACCTTC. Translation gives CASSLEGVVGYGYTF.

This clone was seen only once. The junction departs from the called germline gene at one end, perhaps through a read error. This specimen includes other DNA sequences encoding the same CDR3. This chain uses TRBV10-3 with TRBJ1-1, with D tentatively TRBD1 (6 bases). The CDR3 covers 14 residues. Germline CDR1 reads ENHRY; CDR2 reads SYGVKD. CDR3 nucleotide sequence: TGCGCCATCAGCCCGGGACACCAGAACACTGAAGCTTTCTTT. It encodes CAISPGHQNTEAFF.

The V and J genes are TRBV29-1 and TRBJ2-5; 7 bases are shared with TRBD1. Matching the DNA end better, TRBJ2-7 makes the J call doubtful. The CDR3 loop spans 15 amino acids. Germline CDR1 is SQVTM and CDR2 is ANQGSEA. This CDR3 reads CSVEEWETGTYEQYF. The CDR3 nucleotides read TGCAGCGTTGAAGAGTGGGAGACAGGGACCTACGAGCAGTACTTC.

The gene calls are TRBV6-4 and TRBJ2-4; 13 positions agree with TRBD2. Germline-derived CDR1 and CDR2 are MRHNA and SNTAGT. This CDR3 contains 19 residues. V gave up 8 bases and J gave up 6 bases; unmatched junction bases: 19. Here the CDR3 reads CASPPQGRKLAGGRNIQYF. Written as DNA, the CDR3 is TGTGCCAGCCCTCCACAGGGTCGAAAACTAGCGGGAGGGAGAAACATTCAGTACTTC.

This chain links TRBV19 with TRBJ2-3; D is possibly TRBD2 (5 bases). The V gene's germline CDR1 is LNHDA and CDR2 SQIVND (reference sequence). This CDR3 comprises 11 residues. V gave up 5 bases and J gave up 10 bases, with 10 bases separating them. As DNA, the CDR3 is TGTGCCAGTAGTGGGAGCGGCCCGCAGTATTTT. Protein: CASSGSGPQYF.

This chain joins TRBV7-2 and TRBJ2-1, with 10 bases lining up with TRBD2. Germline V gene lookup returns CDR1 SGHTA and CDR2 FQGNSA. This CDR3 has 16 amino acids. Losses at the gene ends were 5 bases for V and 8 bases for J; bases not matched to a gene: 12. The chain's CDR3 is CASSTLAGAIGDEQFF. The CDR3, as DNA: TGTGCCAGCAGCACCCTAGCGGGAGCGATCGGCGATGAGCAGTTCTTC.

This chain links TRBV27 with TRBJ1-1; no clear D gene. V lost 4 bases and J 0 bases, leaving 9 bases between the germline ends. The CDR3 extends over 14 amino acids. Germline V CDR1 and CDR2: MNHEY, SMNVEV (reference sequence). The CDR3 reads CASSSQAMNTEAFF. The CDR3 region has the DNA TGTGCCAGCAGTTCCCAGGCGATGAACACTGAAGCTTTCTTT.

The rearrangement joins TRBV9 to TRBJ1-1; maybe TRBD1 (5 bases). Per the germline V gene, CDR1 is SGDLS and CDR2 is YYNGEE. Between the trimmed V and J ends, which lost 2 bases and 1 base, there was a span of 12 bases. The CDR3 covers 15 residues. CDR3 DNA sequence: TGTGCCAGCAGCGTCCTTTCTCAGGGGAACACTGAAGCTTTCTTT. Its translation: CASSVLSQGNTEAFF.

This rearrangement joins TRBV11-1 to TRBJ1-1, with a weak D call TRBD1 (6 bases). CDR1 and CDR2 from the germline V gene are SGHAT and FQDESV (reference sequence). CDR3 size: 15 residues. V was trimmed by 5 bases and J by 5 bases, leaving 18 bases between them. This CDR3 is CASSHGGQGRTEAFF. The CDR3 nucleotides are TGTGCCAGCAGCCACGGGGGGCAGGGGAGGACTGAAGCTTTCTTT.

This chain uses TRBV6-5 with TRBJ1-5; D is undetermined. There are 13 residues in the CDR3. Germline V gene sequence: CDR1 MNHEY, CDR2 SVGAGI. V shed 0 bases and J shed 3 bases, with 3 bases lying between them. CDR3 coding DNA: TGTGCCAGCAGTTACTCCTTCAATCAGCCCCAGCATTTT. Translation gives CASSYSFNQPQHF.

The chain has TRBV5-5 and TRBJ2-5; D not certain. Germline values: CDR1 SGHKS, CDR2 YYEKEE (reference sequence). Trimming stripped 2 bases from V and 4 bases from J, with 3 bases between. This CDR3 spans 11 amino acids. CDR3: CASSFRETQYF. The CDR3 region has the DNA TGTGCCAGCAGCTTTCGAGAGACCCAGTACTTC.